The 24 T cell receptor beta chains below were found in one sample sequenced in a study of blood T cell repertoires in COVID-19. Clones were sequenced by immunoSEQ multiplex PCR, and TCRdb holds only the in-frame ones, with some missing. The profile shows 300,000 to 350,000 clones, over 70% of them singletons. Sequenced: PBMCs or T cells enriched from blood (not recorded which). Receptors were obtained from a man aged 25 to 45 who had recovered from COVID-19.

This clone was observed once. The chain links TRBV6-6 to TRBJ2-6, with 7 bases that match TRBD1. J gave up 1 base and V 5 bases, and 11 bases lay outside the gene matches. This CDR3 is built from 18 residues. Germline CDR1 MNHNY, CDR2 SVGAGI (reference sequence). The CDR3 here is CASSPTSTGKSGANVLTF. As DNA, the CDR3 is TGTGCCAGCAGTCCAACCTCGACAGGGAAGTCTGGGGCCAACGTCCTGACTTTC.

The chain uses TRBV9 and TRBJ1-5; D is undetermined. Germline CDR1 reads SGDLS; CDR2 reads YYNGEE. Trimming took off 0 bases at V and 6 bases at J, with 13 bases between the two ends. This CDR3 region has 15 residues. This CDR3 reads CASSVDSSDGQPQHF. The CDR3 bases are TGTGCCAGCAGCGTAGATTCGAGTGATGGTCAGCCCCAGCATTTT.

The V and J genes are TRBV6-5 and TRBJ2-7, with a possible D match to TRBD2 (6 bases). Germline lookup yields CDR1 MNHEY and CDR2 SVGAGI. CDR3 length equals 14 residues. V shed 7 bases and J shed 2 bases, with 15 bases lying between them. CDR3 region: CASKERGFTYEQYF. The CDR3 bases are TGTGCCAGCAAGGAACGGGGGTTCACCTACGAGCAGTACTTC.

The chain is built from TRBV7-8 and TRBJ1-1, with a possible D match to TRBD1 (5 bases). Deletions cut 4 bases from V and 7 bases from J, with 13 bases between. CDR3 length: 13 residues. CDR1 is SGHVS and CDR2 is FQNEAQ in the germline V gene. The CDR3 here is CASSSVGRGEAFF. DNA for the CDR3: TGTGCCAGCAGCTCGGTTGGTAGGGGTGAAGCTTTCTTT. Variable domain in full (rest from reference TRBV7-8 and TRBJ1-1): GAGVSQSPRYKVAKRGQDVALRCDPISGHVSLFWYQQALGQGPEFLTYFQNEAQLDKSGLPSDRFFAERPEGSVSTLKIQRTQQEDSAVYLCASSSVGRGEAFFGQGTRLTVV.

This chain uses TRBV28 with TRBJ1-1; TRBD1 matches 9 bases. The CDR3 has 18 amino acids. Germline CDR1 and CDR2: MDHEN and SYDVKM. J gave up 0 bases and V 3 bases, and 11 bases lay outside the gene matches. CDR3 in amino acids: CASSFSGTGFSMNTEAFF. CDR3 DNA: TGTGCCAGCAGTTTTTCTGGGACAGGGTTTTCCATGAACACTGAAGCTTTCTTT.

This rearrangement joins TRBV18 to TRBJ2-5, with 8 bases identical to TRBD1. CDR3 length: 16 amino acids. Germline V CDR1 and CDR2: KGHSH, LQKENI. The V and J ends lost 5 bases and 0 bases, in that order; junction bases with no gene match: 8. CDR3 nucleotide sequence: TGTGCCAGCTCATACTCCAGGGGGCTGAACCAAGAGACCCAGTACTTC. It yields the protein CASSYSRGLNQETQYF.

The CDR3 here is CASSSNQDRGDEQYF. The CDR3 DNA follows: TGTGCCAGCAGTTCCAATCAGGACAGGGGGGACGAGCAGTACTTC. The chain carries TRBV28 and TRBJ2-7; 10 nucleotides agree with TRBD1. Germline CDR1 and CDR2: MDHEN and SYDVKM. Unmatched junction bases numbered 8, after V lost 4 bases and J lost 5 bases. The CDR3 loop spans 15 amino acids.

V and J are TRBV7-9 and TRBJ2-5; 14 bases align to TRBD2. Germline V CDR1 and CDR2: SEHNR, FQNEAQ (reference sequence). The CDR3 totals 15 residues. The V gene end was trimmed by 4 bases and the J gene end by 6 bases; junction bases not matched to a gene: 4. In DNA, the CDR3 is TGTGCCAGCAGCTCTGGGACTAGCGGGGGAAAGACCCAGTACTTC. Translation: CASSSGTSGGKTQYF.

The rearrangement links TRBV5-4 to TRBJ2-7, with D maybe TRBD1 (6 bases). The V end lost 2 bases, the J end lost 5 bases, and 8 bases lay between the germline ends. This CDR3 is 12 amino acids long. The germline gives CDR1 SGHNT, CDR2 YYREEE (reference sequence). For the CDR3, the DNA is TGTGCCAGCAGCTTACAGGGAAACGAGCAGTACTTC. Residues: CASSLQGNEQYF. Supplemented by reference TRBV5-4 and TRBJ2-7, the full variable domain reads ETGVTQSPTHLIKTRGQQVTLRCSSQSGHNTVSWYQQALGQGPQFIFQYYREEENGRGNFPPRFSGLQFPNYSSELNVNALELDDSALYLCASSLQGNEQYFGPGTRLTVT.

The CDR3 reads CASSPSKGGLGEAFF. CDR3 DNA sequence: TGTGCCAGCAGCCCATCCAAAGGGGGATTAGGTGAAGCTTTCTTT. The V and J genes are TRBV7-9 and TRBJ1-1, with D possibly TRBD1 on 6 matching bases. The germline V gene encodes CDR1 SEHNR and CDR2 FQNEAQ (reference sequence). This CDR3 is 15 amino acids long. The germline V and J ends were trimmed by 5 bases and 7 bases, with 20 bases remaining between them.

The CDR3 is CASSNGLASTDTQYF. DNA of the CDR3: TGTGCCAGCAGTAACGGACTAGCCAGCACAGATACGCAGTATTTT. V gene TRBV6-5 combines with J gene TRBJ2-3; 8 bases match TRBD2. With 5 bases clipped from V and 0 bases from J, the junction kept 4 bases outside the gene matches. The CDR3 has 15 residues. CDR1 is MNHEY, CDR2 SVGAGI, per germline.

The rearrangement joins TRBV7-9 to TRBJ2-7; 8 positions match TRBD1. Germline lookup yields CDR1 SEHNR and CDR2 FQNEAQ (reference sequence). This CDR3 is 16 amino acids long. V shed 1 base, J shed 0 bases, and the junction held 5 bases outside the gene matches. CDR3 sequence: CASSLDRTGSSYEQYF. CDR3 bases: TGTGCCAGCAGCTTAGATCGGACAGGGAGCTCCTACGAGCAGTACTTC.

This clone was counted a single time. This rearrangement joins TRBV7-2 to TRBJ2-5, with D tentatively TRBD1 (6 bases). The CDR3 sequence is 14 residues long. CDR1 SGHTA and CDR2 FQGNSA come from the germline V gene. The V gene lost 1 base and the J gene lost 7 bases, with 13 bases spanning the gap. The CDR3 protein is CASSLGTASGTQYF. CDR3 DNA: TGTGCCAGCAGCTTAGGGACAGCATCCGGGACCCAGTACTTC.

This rearrangement joins TRBV9 to TRBJ2-1; D is undetermined. The CDR3 has 13 residues. In germline, CDR1 is SGDLS, CDR2 YYNGEE. With 0 bases removed from V and 9 bases from J, the gap between germline ends came to 10 bases. CDR3 residues: CASSVAPGLEQFF. The DNA for the CDR3 is TGTGCCAGCAGCGTAGCTCCAGGTCTTGAGCAGTTCTTC.

As for this clone: This same CDR3 is encoded by further DNA sequences in the sample. The CDR3, as DNA: TGTGCCAGCAGTTTAGGCGGAGACAATGAGCAGTTCTTC. It specifies CASSLGGDNEQFF. V gene TRBV12-3 or TRBV12-4 combines with J gene TRBJ2-1; D is uncertain. The V gene lost 1 base and the J gene lost 5 bases, with 6 bases spanning the gap. The CDR3 is 13 amino acids.

This chain uses TRBV19 with TRBJ1-5, with D hard to call. Germline V lookup: CDR1 LNHDA, CDR2 SQIVND (reference sequence). The CDR3 has 14 amino acids. V lost 1 base and J 5 bases, leaving 9 bases between the germline ends. Here the CDR3 DNA reads TGTGCCAGTAGTATAGTACTCCTGCATCAGCCCCAGCATTTT. Protein: CASSIVLLHQPQHF.

This clone was observed once. The chain uses TRBV27 and TRBJ1-3; no definite D call. The germline V and J ends were trimmed by 2 bases and 4 bases, with 9 bases remaining between them. The germline V gene encodes CDR1 MNHEY and CDR2 SMNVEV (reference sequence). This CDR3 spans 14 amino acids. CDR3 in amino acids: CASSLNGVGNTIYF. For the CDR3, the DNA is TGTGCCAGCAGTTTAAACGGGGTAGGAAACACCATATATTTT.

This clone has a single count. The chain combines TRBV2 with TRBJ2-7; maybe TRBD1 (5 bases). Germline CDR1 is SNHLY and CDR2 is FYNNEI. This CDR3 comprises 12 residues. Trimming took off 9 bases at V and 2 bases at J, with 11 bases between the two ends. The CDR3 loop is CASSDNAYEQYF. The CDR3 DNA reads TGTGCCAGTTCGGACAATGCCTACGAGCAGTACTTC. Using reference TRBV2 and TRBJ2-7 for the parts outside the CDR3, the full variable domain is EPEVTQTPSHQVTQMGQEVILRCVPISNHLYFYWYRQILGQKVEFLVSFYNNEISEKSEIFDDQFSVERPDGSNFTLKIRSTKLEDSAMYFCASSDNAYEQYFGPGTRLTVT.

This clone has just one count. The CDR3 spells CASSLQGMTEAFF. The CDR3 DNA follows: TGCGCCAGCAGCCTTCAGGGGATGACTGAAGCTTTCTTT. This rearrangement joins TRBV5-1 to TRBJ1-1; perhaps TRBD1 as D (6 bases). The germline gives CDR1 SGHRS, CDR2 YFSETQ. The CDR3 runs to 13 residues. Trimming took 4 bases from V and 5 from J, leaving 12 bases between them. Variable domain in full (rest from reference TRBV5-1 and TRBJ1-1): KAGVTQTPRYLIKTRGQQVTLSCSPISGHRSVSWYQQTPGQGLQFLFEYFSETQRNKGNFPGRFSGRQFSNSRSEMNVSTLELGDSALYLCASSLQGMTEAFFGQGTRLTVV.

The rearrangement uses TRBV19 and TRBJ1-5, with D possibly matching TRBD1 (5 bases). The V end was cut by 1 base, the J end by 2 bases, with 9 bases between. The CDR3 contains 15 residues. CDR1 LNHDA and CDR2 SQIVND come from the germline V gene (reference sequence). For the CDR3, the DNA is TGTGCCAGTAGTATAGGAAAAGGGGGCAATCAGCCCCAGCATTTT. Translating gives CASSIGKGGNQPQHF.

This clone was detected a few times. The rearrangement uses TRBV7-6 and TRBJ1-6, with D possibly matching TRBD1 (6 bases). Trimming stripped 8 bases from V and 5 bases from J, with 13 bases between. The CDR3 totals 14 residues. Germline loops: CDR1 SGHVS, CDR2 FNYEAQ. CDR3 bases: TGTGCCAGCGGGGGACAAACACATAATTCACCCCTCCACTTT. It translates to CASGGQTHNSPLHF.

V and J are TRBV14 and TRBJ1-1, with 7 bases identical to TRBD1. The CDR3 sequence is 15 residues long. Losses at the gene ends were 6 bases for V and 6 bases for J; bases not matched to a gene: 13. CDR1 SGHDN and CDR2 FVKESK come from the germline V gene. The CDR3 spells CASRATGKRDAEAFF. The CDR3 DNA is TGTGCCAGCAGGGCGACAGGGAAGAGGGACGCTGAAGCTTTCTTT.

This clone showed up just once. The chain employs TRBV7-9 and TRBJ2-5, with a weak D call TRBD1 (5 bases). V gave up 8 bases and J gave up 4 bases, with 11 bases separating them. This CDR3 contains 12 residues. CDR1 SEHNR and CDR2 FQNEAQ come from the germline V gene (reference sequence). CDR3 sequence reads: CASGPTGETQYF. For the CDR3, the DNA is TGTGCCAGCGGGCCAACAGGAGAGACCCAGTACTTC.

J is TRBJ2-5 and V is TRBV5-1, with 8 bases lining up with TRBD2. Germline CDR1 is SGHRS and CDR2 is YFSETQ. V shed 4 bases, J shed 1 base, and the junction held 6 bases outside the gene matches. The CDR3 runs 15 residues. The CDR3 bases are TGCGCCAGCAGCCTTGCACTAGCGGTCCAAGAGACCCAGTACTTC. This gives the protein CASSLALAVQETQYF.